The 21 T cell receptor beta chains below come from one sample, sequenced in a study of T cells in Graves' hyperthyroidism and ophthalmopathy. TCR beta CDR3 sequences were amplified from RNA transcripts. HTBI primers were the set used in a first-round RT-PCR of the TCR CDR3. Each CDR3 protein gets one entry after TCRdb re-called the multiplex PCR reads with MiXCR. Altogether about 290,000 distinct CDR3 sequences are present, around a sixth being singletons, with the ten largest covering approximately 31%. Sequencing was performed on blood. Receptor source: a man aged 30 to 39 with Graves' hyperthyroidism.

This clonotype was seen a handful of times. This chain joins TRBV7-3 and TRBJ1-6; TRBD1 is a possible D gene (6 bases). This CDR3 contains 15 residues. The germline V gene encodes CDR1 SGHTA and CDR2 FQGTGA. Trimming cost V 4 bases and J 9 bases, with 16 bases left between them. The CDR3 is CASSSSTGTGSPLHF. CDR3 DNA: TGTGCCAGCAGCTCGTCCACAGGGACGGGTTCACCCCTCCACTTT.

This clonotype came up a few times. The CDR3 reads CAISEERTIYNEQFF. CDR3 bases: TGTGCCATCAGTGAGGAGCGGACGATATACAATGAGCAGTTCTTC. V is TRBV10-3 and J is TRBJ2-1, with D maybe TRBD2 (5 bases). Between the trimmed V and J ends, which lost 2 bases and 4 bases, there was a span of 12 bases. The germline CDR1 and CDR2 sequences are ENHRY and SYGVKD. This CDR3 has 15 residues.

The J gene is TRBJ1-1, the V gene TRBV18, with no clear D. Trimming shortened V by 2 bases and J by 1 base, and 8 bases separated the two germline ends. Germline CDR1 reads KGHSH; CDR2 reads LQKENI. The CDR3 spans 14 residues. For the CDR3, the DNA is TGTGCCAGCTCACCAGACTCGGGGAACACTGAAGCTTTCTTT. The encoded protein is CASSPDSGNTEAFF.

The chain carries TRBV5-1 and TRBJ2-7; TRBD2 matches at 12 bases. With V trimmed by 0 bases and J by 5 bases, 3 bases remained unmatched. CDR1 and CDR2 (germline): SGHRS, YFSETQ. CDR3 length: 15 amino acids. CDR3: CASSLGLAGVNEQYF. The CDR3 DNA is TGCGCCAGCAGCTTGGGACTAGCGGGAGTAAACGAGCAGTACTTC.

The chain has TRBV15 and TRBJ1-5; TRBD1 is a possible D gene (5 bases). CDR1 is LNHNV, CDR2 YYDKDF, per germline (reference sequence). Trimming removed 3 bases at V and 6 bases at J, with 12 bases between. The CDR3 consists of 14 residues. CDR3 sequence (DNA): TGTGCCACCAGCAGTGTAGGGGTTAGTCAGCCCCAGCATTTT. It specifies CATSSVGVSQPQHF.

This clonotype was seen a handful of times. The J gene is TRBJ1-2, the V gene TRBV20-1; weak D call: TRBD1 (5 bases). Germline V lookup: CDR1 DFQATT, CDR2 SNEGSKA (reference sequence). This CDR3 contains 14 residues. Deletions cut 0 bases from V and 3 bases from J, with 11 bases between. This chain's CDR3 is CSARDGQGDYGYTF. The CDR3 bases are TGCAGTGCTAGAGATGGGCAGGGAGACTATGGCTACACCTTC.

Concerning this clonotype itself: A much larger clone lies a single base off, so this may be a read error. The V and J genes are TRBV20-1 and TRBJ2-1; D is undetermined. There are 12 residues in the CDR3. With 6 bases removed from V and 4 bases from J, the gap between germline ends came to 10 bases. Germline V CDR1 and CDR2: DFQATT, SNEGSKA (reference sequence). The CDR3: CSASKRYNEQFF. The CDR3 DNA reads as TGCAGTGCCTCGAAGAGATACAATGAGCAGTTCTTC.

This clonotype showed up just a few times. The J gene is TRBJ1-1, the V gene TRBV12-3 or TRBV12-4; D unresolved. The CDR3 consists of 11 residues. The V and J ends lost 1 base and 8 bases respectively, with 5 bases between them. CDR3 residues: CASSLGPEAFF. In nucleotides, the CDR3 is TGTGCCAGCAGTTTAGGGCCAGAAGCTTTCTTT.

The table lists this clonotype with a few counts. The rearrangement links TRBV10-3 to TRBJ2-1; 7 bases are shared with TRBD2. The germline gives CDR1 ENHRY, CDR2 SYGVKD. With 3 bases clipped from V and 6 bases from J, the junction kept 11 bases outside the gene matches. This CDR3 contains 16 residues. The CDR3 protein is CAISERSWEGRNEQFF. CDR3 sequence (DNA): TGTGCCATCAGTGAAAGATCGTGGGAGGGCCGCAATGAGCAGTTCTTC.

The CDR3 coding sequence is TGTGCCAGCAGCCCAGAAGCAGGGACTAGCGGGAGTAATGAGCAGTTCTTC. It codes for CASSPEAGTSGSNEQFF. The chain has TRBV7-2 and TRBJ2-1; 14 bases align to TRBD2. The ends lost 5 bases at V and 7 bases at J; junction bases unmatched: 10. Germline-derived CDR1 and CDR2 are SGHTA and FQGNSA. The CDR3 is made up of 17 amino acids.

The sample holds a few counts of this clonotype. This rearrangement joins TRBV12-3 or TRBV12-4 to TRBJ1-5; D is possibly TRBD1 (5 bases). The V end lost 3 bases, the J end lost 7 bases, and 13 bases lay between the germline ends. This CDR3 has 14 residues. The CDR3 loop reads CASSFSGRDQPQHF. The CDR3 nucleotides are TGTGCCAGCAGTTTTTCGGGGCGGGACCAGCCCCAGCATTTT.

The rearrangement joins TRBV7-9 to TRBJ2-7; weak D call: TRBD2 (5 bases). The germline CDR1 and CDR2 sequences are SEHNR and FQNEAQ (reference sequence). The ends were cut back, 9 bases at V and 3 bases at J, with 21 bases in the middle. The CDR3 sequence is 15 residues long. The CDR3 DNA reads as TGTGCCAGGGAAAATTTGAGTGACTACTACTACGAGCAGTACTTC. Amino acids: CARENLSDYYYEQYF.

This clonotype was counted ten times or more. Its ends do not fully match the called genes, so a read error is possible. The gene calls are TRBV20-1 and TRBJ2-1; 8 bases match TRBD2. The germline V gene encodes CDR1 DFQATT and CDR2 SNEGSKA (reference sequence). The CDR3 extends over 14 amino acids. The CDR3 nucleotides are TGCAGCGCTAGATTTCTAGCGGGTTACAATGAGCAGTTCTTC. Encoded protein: CSARFLAGYNEQFF.

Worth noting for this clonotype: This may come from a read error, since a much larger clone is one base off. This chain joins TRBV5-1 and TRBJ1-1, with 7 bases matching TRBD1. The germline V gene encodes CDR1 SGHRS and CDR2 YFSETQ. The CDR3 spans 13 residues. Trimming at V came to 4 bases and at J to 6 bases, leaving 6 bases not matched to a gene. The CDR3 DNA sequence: TGCGCCAGCAGCGTGTTTGACAGGGCTGAAGCTTTCTTT. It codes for CASSVFDRAEAFF. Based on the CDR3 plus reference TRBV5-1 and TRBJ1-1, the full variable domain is KAGVTQTPRYLIKTRGQQVTLSCSPISGHRSVSWYQQTPGQGLQFLFEYFSETQRNKGNFPGRFSGRQFSNSRSEMNVSTLELGDSALYLCASSVFDRAEAFFGQGTRLTVV.

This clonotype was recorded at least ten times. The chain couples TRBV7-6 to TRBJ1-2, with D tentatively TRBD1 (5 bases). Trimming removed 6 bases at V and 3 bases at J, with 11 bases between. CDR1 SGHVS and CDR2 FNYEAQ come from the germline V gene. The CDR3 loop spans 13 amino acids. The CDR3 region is CASSPLGDYGYTF. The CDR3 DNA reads TGTGCCAGCAGTCCATTGGGGGACTATGGCTACACCTTC. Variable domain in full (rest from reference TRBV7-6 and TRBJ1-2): GAGVSQSPRYKVTKRGQDVALRCDPISGHVSLYWYRQALGQGPEFLTYFNYEAQQDKSGLPNDRFSAERPEGSISTLTIQRTEQRDSAMYRCASSPLGDYGYTFGSGTRLTVV.

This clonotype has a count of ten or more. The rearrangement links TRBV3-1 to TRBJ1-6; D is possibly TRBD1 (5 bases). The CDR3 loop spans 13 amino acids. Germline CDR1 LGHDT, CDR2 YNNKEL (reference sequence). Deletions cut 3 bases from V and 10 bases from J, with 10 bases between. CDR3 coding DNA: TGTGCCAGCAGCCACTCAGGGCCCTCACCCCTCCACTTT. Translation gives CASSHSGPSPLHF.

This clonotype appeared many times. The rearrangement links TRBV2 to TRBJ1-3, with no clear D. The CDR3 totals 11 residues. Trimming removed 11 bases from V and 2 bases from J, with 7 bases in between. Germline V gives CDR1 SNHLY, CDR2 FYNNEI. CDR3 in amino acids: CAGITGNTIYF. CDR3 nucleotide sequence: TGTGCCGGAATAACTGGAAACACCATATATTTT.

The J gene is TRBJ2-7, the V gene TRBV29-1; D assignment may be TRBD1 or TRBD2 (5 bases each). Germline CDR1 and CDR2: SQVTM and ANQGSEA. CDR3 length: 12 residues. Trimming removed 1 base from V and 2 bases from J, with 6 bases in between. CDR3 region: CSVEGGPYEQYF. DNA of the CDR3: TGCAGCGTTGAAGGGGGACCCTACGAGCAGTACTTC.

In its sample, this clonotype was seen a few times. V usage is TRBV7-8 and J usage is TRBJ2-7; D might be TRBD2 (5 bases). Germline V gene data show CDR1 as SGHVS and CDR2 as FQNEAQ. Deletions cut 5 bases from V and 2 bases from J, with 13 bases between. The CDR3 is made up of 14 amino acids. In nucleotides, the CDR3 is TGTGCCAGCAGCCCAATACTGACTACCTACGAGCAGTACTTC. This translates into CASSPILTTYEQYF.

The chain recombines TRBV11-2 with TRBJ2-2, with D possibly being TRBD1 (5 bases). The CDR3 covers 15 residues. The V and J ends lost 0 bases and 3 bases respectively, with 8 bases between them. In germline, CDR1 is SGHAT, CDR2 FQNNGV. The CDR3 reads CASSLEGLYTGELFF. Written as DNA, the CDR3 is TGTGCCAGCAGCTTAGAGGGGCTCTACACCGGGGAGCTGTTTTTT.

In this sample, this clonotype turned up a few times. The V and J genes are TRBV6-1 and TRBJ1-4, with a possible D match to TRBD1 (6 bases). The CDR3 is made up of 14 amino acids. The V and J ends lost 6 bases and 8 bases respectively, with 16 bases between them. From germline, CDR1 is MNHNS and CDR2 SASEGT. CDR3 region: CASSPEGQREKLFF. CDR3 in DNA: TGTGCCAGCAGCCCGGAGGGACAAAGGGAAAAACTGTTTTTT.